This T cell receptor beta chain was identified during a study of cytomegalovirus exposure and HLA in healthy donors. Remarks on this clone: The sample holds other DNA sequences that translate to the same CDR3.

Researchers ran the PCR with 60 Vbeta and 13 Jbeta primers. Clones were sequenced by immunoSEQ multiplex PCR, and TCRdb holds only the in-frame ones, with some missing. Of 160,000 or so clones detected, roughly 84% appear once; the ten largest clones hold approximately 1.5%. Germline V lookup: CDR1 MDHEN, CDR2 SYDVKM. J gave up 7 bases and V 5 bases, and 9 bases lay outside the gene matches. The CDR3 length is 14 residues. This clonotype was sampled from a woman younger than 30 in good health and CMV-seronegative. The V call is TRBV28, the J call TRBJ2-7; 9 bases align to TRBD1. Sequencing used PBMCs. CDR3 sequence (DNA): TGTGCCAGCAGTCCGGGACAGGGTGGAGAGGAGCAGTACTTC. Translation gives CASSPGQGGEEQYF. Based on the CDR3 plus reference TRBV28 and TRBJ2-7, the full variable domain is DVKVTQSSRYLVKRTGEKVFLECVQDMDHENMFWYRQDPGLGLRLIYFSYDVKMKEKGDIPEGYSVSREKKERFSLILESASTNQTSMYLCASSPGQGGEEQYFGPGTRLTVT.